Each of the 3 T cell receptor beta chains below was sequenced from the same sample in a study of blood T cell repertoires in COVID-19. Libraries were prepared by immunoSEQ multiplex PCR; TCRdb keeps only in-frame clonotypes and omits some of them. The sample has about 190,000 clones; 80% to 90% are singletons. The specimen sequenced was peripheral blood. These receptors came from a man in his thirties or forties with acute or convalescent COVID-19.

This chain joins TRBV5-1 and TRBJ2-4, with 15 bases that match TRBD2. Looked up from germline, CDR1 is SGHRS and CDR2 is YFSETQ. The CDR3 loop spans 21 amino acids. Trimming took 0 bases from V and 0 from J; bases not matched to a gene: 10. This chain's CDR3 is CASSLASGLAGGALAKNIQYF. Here the CDR3 DNA reads TGCGCCAGCAGCTTGGCCTCAGGACTAGCGGGGGGGGCACTAGCCAAAAACATTCAGTACTTC.

This clone was seen just once. The V and J genes are TRBV7-9 and TRBJ1-4; 8 nucleotides match TRBD1. From germline, CDR1 is SEHNR and CDR2 FQNEAQ (reference sequence). The CDR3 has 15 amino acids. Trimming cost V 5 bases and J 6 bases; bases outside gene matches: 8. CDR3 protein: CASSATGGRDEKLFF. The DNA of the CDR3 is TGTGCCAGCAGCGCCACAGGGGGTAGGGATGAAAAACTGTTTTTT.

The rearrangement joins TRBV12-3 or TRBV12-4 to TRBJ2-7; 7 nucleotides align to TRBD1. Trimming at V came to 7 bases and at J to 5 bases, leaving 8 bases not matched to a gene. The CDR3 contains 13 residues. In nucleotides, the CDR3 is TGTGCCAGCAATCCGACAGGGTACCACGAGCAGTACTTC. Protein product: CASNPTGYHEQYF.